This TCR beta chain emerged from a study of PD-1 blockade in classical Hodgkin lymphoma. Overall study findings and caveats: Only CD4+ TCR diversity, not CD8+, had risen significantly by C4D1. Newly diagnosed and completely responding patients shared comparable baseline diversity.

In the case of this clone: What it binds is not known.

Time point reported: cycle 4 day 1 (C4D1), after 6 weeks of nivolumab. In every patient, relapse followed autologous stem cell transplantation, while exposure to brentuximab vedotin differed. Under best response, outcomes were complete response, partial response or progressive disease. Assay used: immunoSEQ multiplex PCR; TCRdb lists only in-frame clones, some missing. This table has roughly 60,000 clones, more than 80% appearing once. The CDR3 is 15 residues long. The V end was cut by 1 base, the J end by 3 bases, with 10 bases between. Germline CDR1 reads LNHDA; CDR2 reads SQIVND (reference sequence).

This rearrangement joins TRBV19 to TRBJ1-5; no clear D. Sequenced here: peripheral blood mononuclear cells (PBMCs), sampled before the fourth cycle of nivolumab. The clonotype was recovered from a human donor with classical Hodgkin lymphoma. This CDR3 reads CASSIGAGPNQPQHF. The CDR3 DNA sequence: TGTGCCAGTAGTATAGGCGCAGGCCCCAATCAGCCCCAGCATTTT.